The 18 T cell receptor beta chains given below trace back to one sample, sequenced in a study of preoperative IRX-2 immunotherapy in early breast cancer. Profiled with immunoSEQ multiplex PCR; TCRdb holds only in-frame clones, not every one. The sample lists 40,000 or so clones; about 94% were seen once. The treatment is: preoperative locoregional IRX-2 cytokine immunotherapy. The source was tumor tissue, collected after IRX-2 immunotherapy. The receptors here all came from a human donor with breast cancer.

This rearrangement joins TRBV7-9 to TRBJ2-7; TRBD1 agrees at 9 bases. The germline gives CDR1 SEHNR, CDR2 FQNEAQ (reference sequence). The V segment lost 6 bases and the J segment 2 bases; nucleotides outside the gene matches: 8. CDR3 size: 15 residues. Written as DNA, the CDR3 is TGTGCCAGCAGTTCTCCGGGACAGGGAGCCTACGAGCAGTACTTC. Translation gives CASSSPGQGAYEQYF.

This clone was observed once. The chain employs TRBV7-9 and TRBJ2-5, with D tentatively TRBD2 (6 bases). This CDR3 has 16 amino acids. Germline loops: CDR1 SEHNR, CDR2 FQNEAQ (reference sequence). Trimming removed 4 bases at V and 7 bases at J, with 22 bases between. CDR3: CASSSLGGTEAGTQYF. The CDR3 nucleotides are TGTGCCAGCAGCTCCCTTGGCGGGACGGAGGCGGGGACCCAGTACTTC.

This clone has a handful of counts. The chain is built from TRBV30 and TRBJ1-4, with D hard to call. The CDR3 extends over 12 amino acids. Looked up from germline, CDR1 is GTSNPN and CDR2 is SVGIG (reference sequence). V gave up 1 base and J gave up 4 bases, with 4 bases separating them. CDR3 coding DNA: TGTGCCTGGAGTGCTCTTAATGAAAAACTGTTTTTT. This translates into CAWSALNEKLFF.

V usage is TRBV4-1 and J usage is TRBJ2-3; no reliable D call. Between the trimmed V and J ends, which lost 4 bases and 1 base, there was a span of 3 bases. This CDR3 contains 12 residues. The V gene's germline CDR1 is MGHRA and CDR2 YSYEKL. This CDR3 reads CASSPGTDTQYF. DNA of the CDR3: TGCGCCAGCAGCCCAGGCACAGATACGCAGTATTTT.

This clone is termed medium-sized. The J gene is TRBJ1-1, the V gene TRBV7-9; tentatively, D is TRBD1 (6 bases). Between the trimmed V and J ends, which lost 8 bases and 1 base, there was a span of 14 bases. This CDR3 comprises 14 residues. Per germline, CDR1 SEHNR and CDR2 FQNEAQ (reference sequence). CDR3 residues: CASFMGRGNTEAFF. Written as DNA, the CDR3 is TGTGCCAGCTTTATGGGCAGGGGGAACACTGAAGCTTTCTTT.

This chain joins TRBV19 and TRBJ1-5; possibly TRBD1 for D (5 bases). Trimming cost V 5 bases and J 3 bases, with 14 bases left between them. CDR3 length: 15 amino acids. Germline-derived CDR1 and CDR2 are LNHDA and SQIVND (reference sequence). Here the CDR3 reads CASSFTRGSNQPQHF. CDR3 bases: TGTGCCAGTAGTTTTACCCGGGGCTCCAATCAGCCCCAGCATTTT. Filled out from reference TRBV19 and TRBJ1-5, the complete variable domain reads DGGITQSPKYLFRKEGQNVTLSCEQNLNHDAMYWYRQDPGQGLRLIYYSQIVNDFQKGDIAEGYSVSREKKESFPLTVTSAQKNPTAFYLCASSFTRGSNQPQHFGDGTRLSIL.

The chain has TRBV5-1 and TRBJ2-3, with D possibly TRBD1 on 5 matching bases. Germline V CDR1 and CDR2: SGHRS, YFSETQ. V shed 5 bases and J shed 0 bases, with 13 bases lying between them. CDR3 length: 15 residues. CDR3 DNA sequence: TGCGCCAGCAGGCCTGGGGCCGTGAGCACAGATACGCAGTATTTT. The encoded protein is CASRPGAVSTDTQYF.

This chain links TRBV28 with TRBJ1-5; D remains unclear. This CDR3 is 15 amino acids long. CDR1 is MDHEN, CDR2 SYDVKM, per germline. Between the trimmed V and J ends, which lost 4 bases and 0 bases, there was a span of 10 bases. For the CDR3, the DNA is TGTGCCAGCAGTTCCTCCGGCGCTAGCAATCAGCCCCAGCATTTT. Residues: CASSSSGASNQPQHF.

The CDR3 sequence is CASSFSGAEEAFF. In nucleotides, the CDR3 is TGTGCCAGCAGCTTTTCAGGGGCAGAAGAAGCTTTCTTT. The chain joins TRBV7-3 to TRBJ1-1, with a possible D match to TRBD1 (6 bases). Trimming shortened V by 3 bases and J by 8 bases, and 13 bases separated the two germline ends. The CDR3 totals 13 residues. Germline lookup yields CDR1 SGHTA and CDR2 FQGTGA. Together with reference TRBV7-3 and TRBJ1-1, the CDR3 gives the full variable domain: GAGVSQTPSNKVTEKGKYVELRCDPISGHTALYWYRQSLGQGPEFLIYFQGTGAADDSGLPNDRFFAVRPEGSVSTLKIQRTERGDSAVYLCASSFSGAEEAFFGQGTRLTVV.

The V gene is TRBV6-1, the J gene TRBJ2-1; D gene unclear. V gave up 4 bases and J gave up 5 bases, with 18 bases separating them. CDR1 MNHNS and CDR2 SASEGT come from the germline V gene. This CDR3 is 16 amino acids long. CDR3 region: CASSARHGEVDNEQFF. DNA for the CDR3: TGTGCCAGCAGTGCCCGACACGGAGAGGTAGACAATGAGCAGTTCTTC.

The V call is TRBV12-5, the J call TRBJ1-1; 7 bases align to TRBD1. Germline CDR1 reads LGHNT; CDR2 reads FRNRAP. With V trimmed by 0 bases and J by 0 bases, 13 bases remained unmatched. The CDR3 is 19 amino acids. CDR3 in DNA: TGTGCTAGTGGTTTGGTTACTGGGACAGATTCTATTCTGAACACTGAAGCTTTCTTT. This encodes CASGLVTGTDSILNTEAFF.

CDR3 protein: CASSPERANTEAFF. In nucleotides, the CDR3 is TGTGCCAGCTCTCCCGAGAGGGCAAACACTGAAGCTTTCTTT. V gene TRBV18 combines with J gene TRBJ1-1; D uncertain. The CDR3 is 14 residues long. CDR1 is KGHSH, CDR2 LQKENI, per germline. V was clipped by 6 bases and J by 2 bases, with 13 bases between them.

The J gene is TRBJ1-2, the V gene TRBV7-2; D may be TRBD1 (6 bases). Germline-derived CDR1 and CDR2 are SGHTA and FQGNSA. The V gene lost 1 base and the J gene lost 7 bases, with 19 bases spanning the gap. The CDR3 is 16 residues long. CDR3 protein: CASSLGMERGGRGYTF. CDR3 DNA: TGTGCCAGCAGCTTAGGAATGGAGCGGGGGGGGCGTGGCTACACCTTC.

This chain uses TRBV5-1 with TRBJ2-1, with 10 bases fitting TRBD2. The CDR3 contains 16 residues. Germline-derived CDR1 and CDR2 are SGHRS and YFSETQ. V lost 0 bases and J lost 8; bases outside the gene matches: 8. CDR3 residues: CASSLGLAGVGDEQFF. CDR3 in DNA: TGCGCCAGCAGCTTGGGGCTAGCGGGAGTCGGAGATGAGCAGTTCTTC.

In DNA, the CDR3 is TGTGCCAGCCGGGGGGCGGGGGTCAATCAGCCCCAGCATTTT. Translation: CASRGAGVNQPQHF. The rearrangement links TRBV28 to TRBJ1-5, with D maybe TRBD1 (6 bases). Germline CDR1 MDHEN, CDR2 SYDVKM. The CDR3 has 14 amino acids. V shed 8 bases and J shed 3 bases, with 14 bases lying between them.

This clone is a singleton in its sample. The chain employs TRBV9 and TRBJ2-7, with TRBD2 matching 11 bases. CDR1 is SGDLS and CDR2 is YYNGEE in the germline V gene. J lost 7 bases, V lost 3 bases, and 3 bases had no gene match. The CDR3 contains 13 residues. The DNA for the CDR3 is TGTGCCAGCAGCGCGGGGACTAGCGGAGAGCAGTACTTC. This encodes CASSAGTSGEQYF. The full variable domain, completed using reference TRBV9 and TRBJ2-7, is DSGVTQTPKHLITATGQRVTLRCSPRSGDLSVYWYQQSLDQGLQFLIQYYNGEERAKGNILERFSAQQFPDLHSELNLSSLELGDSALYFCASSAGTSGEQYFGPGTRLTVT.

This chain links TRBV11-2 with TRBJ2-5, with no clear D. The CDR3 has 15 amino acids. The V gene's germline CDR1 is SGHAT and CDR2 FQNNGV. V was clipped by 4 bases and J by 1 base, with 13 bases between them. CDR3 coding DNA: TGTGCCAGCAGCTCAGGACGCGAGACCCAAGAGACCCAGTACTTC. It yields the protein CASSSGRETQETQYF.

This clone was seen once. V gene TRBV9 combines with J gene TRBJ1-4; D uncertain. Trimming took off 7 bases at V and 5 bases at J, with 15 bases between the two ends. The CDR3 totals 14 residues. The germline CDR1 and CDR2 sequences are SGDLS and YYNGEE. CDR3 sequence: CASGRGSANEKLFF. The CDR3 nucleotides are TGTGCCAGCGGTCGAGGTTCTGCCAATGAAAAACTGTTTTTT.